This T cell receptor (beta chain) was profiled in a study of Ad26.COV2.S vaccination and SARS-CoV-2 variants. The table came from immunoSEQ multiplex PCR; TCRdb's copy has only in-frame clones and leaves some out. The table lists hundreds of thousands of clones, nearly 90% of them singletons. V was trimmed by 1 base and J by 1 base, leaving 4 bases between them. Germline V gene data show CDR1 as LNHDA and CDR2 as SQIVND (reference sequence). The CDR3 extends over 13 amino acids. Documented treatment: roughly 19 received Ad26.COV2.S at low or high dose, single or two shots; five or six received placebo; per-sample allocation not given. At day 63 after the first vaccine or placebo injection, samples were drawn. Donor was an adult aged 18-55 years in Boston.

This chain connects TRBV19 to TRBJ1-2, with D unclear. This specimen consisted of peripheral blood, obtained in a trial of Ad26.COV2.S vaccine versus placebo. This receptor was taken from a person aged 18-65 years who received the Ad26.COV2.S COVID-19 vaccine or a placebo. CDR3 nucleotide sequence: TGTGCCAGTAGTATAGCAGTTAACTATGGCTACACCTTC. Translation gives CASSIAVNYGYTF.